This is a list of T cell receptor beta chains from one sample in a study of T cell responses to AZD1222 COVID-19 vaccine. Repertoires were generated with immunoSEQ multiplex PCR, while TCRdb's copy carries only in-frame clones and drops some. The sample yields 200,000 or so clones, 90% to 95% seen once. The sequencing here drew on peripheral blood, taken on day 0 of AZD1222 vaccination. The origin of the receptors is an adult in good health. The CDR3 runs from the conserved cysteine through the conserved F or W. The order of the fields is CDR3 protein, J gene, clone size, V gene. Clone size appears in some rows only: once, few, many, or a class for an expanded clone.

CASSARYKTDYSNQPQHF | TRBJ1-5 | - | TRBV19
CASRGPRDRGSPLHF | TRBJ1-6 | - | TRBV6-1
CASSDDYRGNEQFF | TRBJ2-1 | - | TRBV6-4
CASSQAGGTRTYEQYF | TRBJ2-7 | - | TRBV9
CASEGGFGELFF | TRBJ2-2 | - | TRBV5-1
CASSLFAGTAYEQYF | TRBJ2-7 | - | TRBV7-8
CASSDRWGSPLHF | TRBJ1-6 | - | TRBV9
CASSPMSSPLHF | TRBJ1-6 | - | TRBV28
CASSHQQGAAEAFF | TRBJ1-1 | - | TRBV23-1
CASSYDSGANVLTF | TRBJ2-6 | - | TRBV6-5
CASSLPGTGTYEQYF | TRBJ2-7 | - | TRBV5-4
CARRYGSPQSRGF | TRBJ1-4 | - | TRBV5-3
CASSRQGTNYEQYF | TRBJ2-7 | - | TRBV5-4
CASSQVGGRANEQYF | TRBJ2-7 | - | TRBV4-1
CASSDKEKLFF | TRBJ1-4 | - | TRBV28
CASGTASNQPQHF | TRBJ1-5 | - | TRBV2
CASSLSPPGSNQPQHF | TRBJ1-5 | - | TRBV28
CASQGTSAYEQYF | TRBJ2-7 | - | TRBV2
CASSGTGGFEKLFF | TRBJ1-4 | - | TRBV19
CASSPEGFNNEQFF | TRBJ2-1 | - | TRBV28
CASSSLEVPYNEQFF | TRBJ2-1 | - | TRBV7-3
CASSFWDRDAYNSPLHF | TRBJ1-6 | - | TRBV28
CASSGSGATNEKLFF | TRBJ1-4 | - | TRBV5-1
CASSAPGGYGYTF | TRBJ1-2 | - | TRBV9
CASSPVSYEQYF | TRBJ2-7 | - | TRBV6-1
CAIKDDTPTGELFF | TRBJ2-2 | - | TRBV10-3
CASSPQFTGTYNSPLHF | TRBJ1-6 | - | TRBV3-1/TRBV3-2
CASSQERKVETGGKNGYTF | TRBJ1-2 | - | TRBV4-1
CASSYGTSGNIQYF | TRBJ2-4 | - | TRBV27
CASSSMRTGGFGANVLTF | TRBJ2-6 | - | TRBV7-9
CASSYIAYEQYF | TRBJ2-7 | - | TRBV6-5
CASSQRGADEQYF | TRBJ2-7 | - | TRBV7-9
CASRTRPGPGAETQYF | TRBJ2-5 | - | TRBV27
CASSLLRGSTDTQYF | TRBJ2-3 | - | TRBV7-7
CASLTGASPLHF | TRBJ1-6 | - | TRBV6-5
CASSPGLADNEQFF | TRBJ2-1 | - | TRBV9
CASRRAAGNTIYF | TRBJ1-3 | - | TRBV2
CASSFWKRGSTDTQYF | TRBJ2-3 | - | TRBV7-9
CASSPDRGRQPQHF | TRBJ1-5 | - | TRBV2
CASSLGGTGPYNEQFF | TRBJ2-1 | - | TRBV5-1
CASRPSAGVSYEQYF | TRBJ2-7 | - | TRBV19
CASSLVVAGTGPEKLFF | TRBJ1-4 | - | TRBV7-8
CASSTVARTGGNTEAFF | TRBJ1-1 | once | TRBV19
CASSLDLASSEQYF | TRBJ2-7 | - | TRBV5-1
CASSQARTSVENIQYF | TRBJ2-4 | - | TRBV4-3
CASSLWTPGQGAKYTEAFF | TRBJ1-1 | - | TRBV27
CATQRERNQPQHF | TRBJ1-5 | - | TRBV24-1
CASSFPGLAGGWNNEQFF | TRBJ2-1 | - | TRBV5-6
CAWKQAGLSSYNEQFF | TRBJ2-1 | - | TRBV30
CASSSLVAGDRHEQYF | TRBJ2-7 | - | TRBV7-7